The rows below give T cell receptor beta chains drawn from one sample of a study of T cell repertoires in cytomegalovirus infection. MiXCR was run by TCRdb on the reads, yielding one entry per CDR3 protein. Among fewer than 550,000 distinct CDR3 sequences listed, around 10% were seen once. Sequenced input: PBMCs. The receptors shown here come from a human donor in good health (CMV status not recorded). Some clones in this sample may be carry-over from other donors' samples. The CDR3 runs from the conserved cysteine through the conserved F or W. Fields, in order: J gene, clone size, V gene, D gene, CDR3 DNA, CDR3 protein. The D gene is left open where the match is weak. Expanded clones get a size class; other rows say once, few or many, or leave the size out.

j_gene: TRBJ1-1; abundance: -; v_gene: TRBV29-1; d_gene: -; CDR3nt: TGCAGCGCCGGTACAGGGAACACTGAAGCTTTCTTT; CDR3aa: CSAGTGNTEAFF
j_gene: TRBJ2-3; abundance: many; v_gene: TRBV20-1; d_gene: -; CDR3nt: TGCAGTGCTAGAGATTCGGGGTCAGATACGCAGTATTTT; CDR3aa: CSARDSGSDTQYF
j_gene: TRBJ2-3; abundance: few; v_gene: TRBV29-1; d_gene: TRBD2; CDR3nt: TGCAGCGTTGGAGGCGGGAGGAGCACAGATACGCAGTATTTT; CDR3aa: CSVGGGRSTDTQYF
j_gene: TRBJ1-2; abundance: few; v_gene: TRBV5-4; d_gene: -; CDR3nt: TGTGCCAGCAGCTTTTGGGACAACGATGGCTACACCTTC; CDR3aa: CASSFWDNDGYTF
j_gene: TRBJ1-4; abundance: many; v_gene: TRBV2; d_gene: TRBD1; CDR3nt: TGTGCCAGCATCACCTCGGGGACAGGGATCGGAAAACTGTTTTTT; CDR3aa: CASITSGTGIGKLFF
j_gene: TRBJ1-5; abundance: many; v_gene: TRBV6-1; d_gene: -; CDR3nt: TGTGCCAGCAGTCCTACTATCAATCAGCCCCAGCATTTT; CDR3aa: CASSPTINQPQHF
j_gene: TRBJ2-2; abundance: many; v_gene: TRBV7-6; d_gene: -; CDR3nt: TGTGCCAGCAGCTTAGCGGGAGCCGTAACCGGGGAGCTGTTTTTT; CDR3aa: CASSLAGAVTGELFF
j_gene: TRBJ2-7; abundance: many; v_gene: TRBV29-1; d_gene: TRBD2; CDR3nt: TGCAGCGTTAGGACTAGCGGGAGCCACGAGCAGTACTTC; CDR3aa: CSVRTSGSHEQYF
j_gene: TRBJ1-2; abundance: -; v_gene: TRBV6-6; d_gene: -; CDR3nt: TGTGCCAGCAGATCCCCTAGCGAGGGCAAAAGGGATGGCTACACCTTC; CDR3aa: CASRSPSEGKRDGYTF
j_gene: TRBJ1-1; abundance: many; v_gene: TRBV28; d_gene: TRBD1; CDR3nt: TGTGCCAGCAGTTTAGCCAGGGGGCGCGTCACTGAAGCTTTCTTT; CDR3aa: CASSLARGRVTEAFF
j_gene: TRBJ2-1; abundance: many; v_gene: TRBV7-2; d_gene: -; CDR3nt: TGTGCCAGCAGCTTAGCCTCAGGGGCGCCCTACAATGAGCAGTTCTTC; CDR3aa: CASSLASGAPYNEQFF
j_gene: TRBJ2-3; abundance: few; v_gene: TRBV29-1; d_gene: TRBD2; CDR3nt: TGCAGCGTTGAACGTCGACTAGCGGGGGTCAGCACAGATACGCAGTATTTT; CDR3aa: CSVERRLAGVSTDTQYF
j_gene: TRBJ1-5; abundance: -; v_gene: TRBV28; d_gene: -; CDR3nt: TGTGCCAGCACCCTGGGGGTTGTTGATCAGCCCCAGCATTTT; CDR3aa: CASTLGVVDQPQHF
j_gene: TRBJ2-5; abundance: -; v_gene: TRBV20-1; d_gene: TRBD2; CDR3nt: TGCAGTGGCCAACTAGCGGGACTTAGGGAGACCCAGTACTTC; CDR3aa: CSGQLAGLRETQYF
j_gene: TRBJ1-5; abundance: -; v_gene: TRBV28; d_gene: TRBD1; CDR3nt: TGTGCCAGCAGTTCTTATCCGGGACAGGGTAGCAATCAGCCCCAGCATTTT; CDR3aa: CASSSYPGQGSNQPQHF
j_gene: TRBJ2-7; abundance: many; v_gene: TRBV7-2; d_gene: TRBD1; CDR3nt: TGTGCCAGCAGCATCTCCGGGACAGACGACTACGAGCAGTACTTC; CDR3aa: CASSISGTDDYEQYF
j_gene: TRBJ2-1; abundance: many; v_gene: TRBV7-6; d_gene: TRBD2; CDR3nt: TGTGCCAGCAGCTCCCTAGGCGGGAGGGCGGGAAATGAGCAGTTCTTC; CDR3aa: CASSSLGGRAGNEQFF
j_gene: TRBJ1-2; abundance: -; v_gene: TRBV20-1; d_gene: -; CDR3nt: TGCAGTGCCGCGGACAAATCTAACTATGGCTACACCTTC; CDR3aa: CSAADKSNYGYTF
j_gene: TRBJ1-1; abundance: many; v_gene: TRBV19; d_gene: -; CDR3nt: TGTGCCAGTAGTATAAACGGGTTTTTGCAGACTGAAGCTTTCTTT; CDR3aa: CASSINGFLQTEAFF
j_gene: TRBJ1-1; abundance: many; v_gene: TRBV6-6; d_gene: -; CDR3nt: TGTGCCAGCAGTTACTCGGCCACGGGGCCCGGCACTGAAGCTTTCTTT; CDR3aa: CASSYSATGPGTEAFF
j_gene: TRBJ1-5; abundance: many; v_gene: TRBV7-2; d_gene: -; CDR3nt: TGTGCCAGCAGCCGAGACCTGAAACCTCAGCATTTT; CDR3aa: CASSRDLKPQHF
j_gene: TRBJ2-3; abundance: many; v_gene: TRBV11-3; d_gene: TRBD1; CDR3nt: TGTGCCAGCAGCCTTATATCCGGGACAGGGCAAGATACGCAGTATTTT; CDR3aa: CASSLISGTGQDTQYF
j_gene: TRBJ2-7; abundance: -; v_gene: TRBV29-1; d_gene: TRBD1; CDR3nt: TGCAGCGTTCTCCGGGACAGAACCTACGAGCAGTACTTC; CDR3aa: CSVLRDRTYEQYF
j_gene: TRBJ1-5; abundance: few; v_gene: TRBV20-1; d_gene: -; CDR3nt: TGCAGTGCCACGGGACCTCGGGACAATCAGCCCCAGCATTTT; CDR3aa: CSATGPRDNQPQHF
j_gene: TRBJ2-1; abundance: many; v_gene: TRBV7-8; d_gene: TRBD2; CDR3nt: TGTGCCAGCAGCTTATGGGCGACTAGCGGGAGGCCGCCAGTTCAGTTCTTC; CDR3aa: CASSLWATSGRPPVQFF
j_gene: TRBJ1-2; abundance: -; v_gene: TRBV28; d_gene: -; CDR3nt: TGTGCCAGCAGTTTGGAGGTTCGGTATGGCTACACCTTC; CDR3aa: CASSLEVRYGYTF
j_gene: TRBJ1-1; abundance: many; v_gene: TRBV12-3/TRBV12-4; d_gene: -; CDR3nt: TGTGCCAGCAGTTTAGGGGAACCCAACACTGAAGCTTTCTTT; CDR3aa: CASSLGEPNTEAFF
j_gene: TRBJ2-3; abundance: few; v_gene: TRBV6-1; d_gene: -; CDR3nt: TGTGCCACCCTGGGGATAGGCACAGATACGCAGTATTTT; CDR3aa: CATLGIGTDTQYF
j_gene: TRBJ1-4; abundance: many; v_gene: TRBV29-1; d_gene: -; CDR3nt: TGCAGCGCCCTCCAAAATGAAAAACTGTTTTTT; CDR3aa: CSALQNEKLFF
j_gene: TRBJ1-5; abundance: many; v_gene: TRBV28; d_gene: -; CDR3nt: TGTGCCAGCAGTTGGGGGGTCGATCAGCCCCAGCATTTT; CDR3aa: CASSWGVDQPQHF
j_gene: TRBJ1-2; abundance: many; v_gene: TRBV6-5; d_gene: TRBD1; CDR3nt: TGTGCCAGCAGTTACCAGGGGGCGGACTATGGCTACACCTTC; CDR3aa: CASSYQGADYGYTF
j_gene: TRBJ2-2; abundance: many; v_gene: TRBV28; d_gene: -; CDR3nt: TGTGCGGCATCGAACACCGGGGAGCTGTTTTTT; CDR3aa: CAASNTGELFF
j_gene: TRBJ1-1; abundance: many; v_gene: TRBV5-1; d_gene: -; CDR3nt: TGCGCCAGCAGCTTGCTCGGGCCACAGAACACTGAAGCTTTCTTT; CDR3aa: CASSLLGPQNTEAFF
j_gene: TRBJ2-2; abundance: many; v_gene: TRBV5-1; d_gene: TRBD1; CDR3nt: TGCGCCAGCAGCTTGGACGGGACAGGGAACACCGGGGAGCTGTTTTTT; CDR3aa: CASSLDGTGNTGELFF
j_gene: TRBJ1-3; abundance: many; v_gene: TRBV15; d_gene: -; CDR3nt: TGTGCCACCAGCAGAGAAAGATCGTCTGGAAACACCATATATTTT; CDR3aa: CATSRERSSGNTIYF
j_gene: TRBJ1-1; abundance: many; v_gene: TRBV7-9; d_gene: -; CDR3nt: TGTGCCAGCAGCTTACCCAAGAACACTGAAGCTTTCTTT; CDR3aa: CASSLPKNTEAFF
j_gene: TRBJ1-2; abundance: many; v_gene: TRBV18; d_gene: -; CDR3nt: TGTGCCAGCTCACCACCACTGATAGCTAACTATGGCTACACCTTC; CDR3aa: CASSPPLIANYGYTF